Presented here are 15 T cell receptor beta chains from one specimen sequenced in a study of CD4+ T cells in melanoma. The protocol was immunoSEQ multiplex PCR, while the TCRdb copy is restricted to in-frame clones and leaves out a portion. The repertoire includes about 10,000 clones, 55% to 80% of them detected once, and more than 9.5% sits in the top ten. The sample taken for sequencing was cells from a culture (not recorded whether cultured in vitro). These receptors all stem from a human donor with melanoma.

The sample holds one count of this clone. This chain connects TRBV9 to TRBJ1-2, with D maybe TRBD1 (5 bases). Trimming stripped 4 bases from V and 2 bases from J, with 12 bases between. This CDR3 region has 14 residues. Germline CDR1 reads SGDLS; CDR2 reads YYNGEE. CDR3 nucleotide sequence: TGTGCCAGCAGCCCCCGGCGGGGGAACTATGGCTACACCTTC. It is translated as CASSPRRGNYGYTF.

A single count supports this clone. CDR3 nucleotides: TGCGCCAGCAGCCCATCGGGGGCCTACAATGAGCAGTTCTTC. It codes for CASSPSGAYNEQFF. This chain joins TRBV5-1 and TRBJ2-1, with TRBD2 as a possible D gene (6 bases). Germline V gene data show CDR1 as SGHRS and CDR2 as YFSETQ. Trimming took 4 bases from V and 2 from J, leaving 10 bases between them. This CDR3 contains 14 residues.

The V call is TRBV4-1, the J call TRBJ2-1, with D perhaps TRBD1 (6 bases). V was trimmed by 4 bases and J by 9 bases, leaving 16 bases between them. The length of the CDR3 is 14 residues. Looked up from germline, CDR1 is MGHRA and CDR2 is YSYEKL. CDR3 coding DNA: TGCGCCAGCAGCCCCCTGGGACATCGGGGTGAGCAGTTCTTC. Protein sequence: CASSPLGHRGEQFF.

This sequence joins TRBV2 and TRBJ2-5; D perhaps matches TRBD1 (6 bases). The CDR3 is 12 amino acids. Trimming took 7 bases from V and 0 from J, leaving 6 bases between them. Germline V gene sequence: CDR1 SNHLY, CDR2 FYNNEI. CDR3 sequence reads: CASKGDQETQYF. DNA of the CDR3: TGTGCCAGCAAGGGGGACCAAGAGACCCAGTACTTC.

The CDR3 spells CASGEELYGYTF. The CDR3 DNA sequence: TGTGCCAGCGGGGAGGAACTCTATGGCTACACCTTC. The genes are TRBV6-5 and TRBJ1-2; no definite D call. Germline V gives CDR1 MNHEY, CDR2 SVGAGI. The CDR3 spans 12 residues. The V end lost 8 bases, the J end lost 4 bases, and 11 bases lay between the germline ends.

J is TRBJ2-3 and V is TRBV5-1; D is possibly TRBD1 (5 bases). Trimming shortened V by 1 base and J by 4 bases, and 10 bases separated the two germline ends. From germline, CDR1 is SGHRS and CDR2 YFSETQ. CDR3 length equals 14 residues. The CDR3 sequence is CASSLKGLADTQYF. The DNA of the CDR3 is TGCGCCAGCAGCTTGAAGGGGTTGGCAGATACGCAGTATTTT.

This clone was seen more than once but under ten times. The rearrangement uses TRBV18 and TRBJ1-1, with a tentative D call TRBD1 (5 bases). The V and J ends lost 6 bases and 1 base respectively, with 15 bases between them. The CDR3 totals 15 residues. The germline V gene has CDR1 KGHSH and CDR2 LQKENI. In nucleotides, the CDR3 is TGTGCCAGCTCGCATTCCGGCGACAGGAACACTGAAGCTTTCTTT. Translated: CASSHSGDRNTEAFF.

The V gene is TRBV7-3, the J gene TRBJ1-4; D gene unclear. CDR3 size: 15 residues. Germline V gene data show CDR1 as SGHTA and CDR2 as FQGTGA. V was cut by 2 bases and J by 4 bases, with 11 bases left in between. The CDR3 sequence: CASSLVARSNEKLFF. CDR3 bases: TGTGCCAGCAGCTTAGTAGCCAGGAGTAATGAAAAACTGTTTTTT.

V is TRBV6-5 and J is TRBJ1-2; 8 bases are shared with TRBD1. This CDR3 region has 15 residues. The germline V gene has CDR1 MNHEY and CDR2 SVGAGI. The V gene end was trimmed by 8 bases and the J gene end by 2 bases; junction bases not matched to a gene: 10. Here the CDR3 DNA reads TGTGCCAGCGGACCGACAGGGGTACGGAACTATGGCTACACCTTC. Translation: CASGPTGVRNYGYTF.

The chain combines TRBV6-5 with TRBJ2-6; D is ambiguous. Germline V lookup: CDR1 MNHEY, CDR2 SVGAGI. The CDR3 contains 15 residues. V was shortened by 4 bases and J by 2 bases, with 9 bases between the two germline ends. The chain's CDR3 is CASSLSGPGANVLTF. DNA for the CDR3: TGTGCCAGCAGTTTATCGGGCCCTGGGGCCAACGTCCTGACTTTC.

The chain employs TRBV2 and TRBJ1-2; possibly TRBD1 for D (5 bases). The CDR3 runs to 16 residues. Trimming stripped 5 bases from V and 0 bases from J, with 16 bases between. CDR1 and CDR2 (germline): SNHLY, FYNNEI. CDR3 in amino acids: CASSPGWPEPNYGYTF. The CDR3 bases are TGTGCCAGCAGTCCAGGGTGGCCAGAACCTAACTATGGCTACACCTTC.

This clone was detected once. The rearrangement joins TRBV6-5 to TRBJ2-7; no clear D. Trimming removed 3 bases at V and 0 bases at J, with 9 bases between. Germline CDR1 reads MNHEY; CDR2 reads SVGAGI. The CDR3 contains 14 residues. The CDR3, as DNA: TGTGCCAGCAGTTATCAACTCGGCTCCTACGAGCAGTACTTC. This encodes CASSYQLGSYEQYF.

CDR3 in DNA: TGTGCCAGTAGAGGGACACAGGCAGATACGCAGTATTTT. It specifies CASRGTQADTQYF. The chain employs TRBV19 and TRBJ2-3; D perhaps matches TRBD1 (6 bases). Germline-derived CDR1 and CDR2 are LNHDA and SQIVND (reference sequence). V was clipped by 6 bases and J by 4 bases, with 11 bases between them. The CDR3 length is 13 residues.

This clone was observed a handful of times. J is TRBJ2-6 and V is TRBV7-3; possibly TRBD2 for D (5 bases). The germline V gene encodes CDR1 SGHTA and CDR2 FQGTGA. The CDR3 consists of 16 residues. V lost 6 bases and J 1 base, leaving 13 bases between the germline ends. The CDR3 here is CASSPFSGSGANVLTF. The CDR3, as DNA: TGTGCCAGCAGTCCCTTTTCGGGGTCTGGGGCCAACGTCCTGACTTTC.

This clone was picked up a small number of times. The chain carries TRBV18 and TRBJ1-2, with 9 nucleotides matching TRBD1. The germline V gene encodes CDR1 KGHSH and CDR2 LQKENI. The CDR3 covers 14 residues. V shed 3 bases and J 8 bases; nucleotides not matched to a gene: 7. DNA of the CDR3: TGTGCCAGCTCACCCCTACAGGGGGCTGAAGGCTACACCTTC. Protein sequence: CASSPLQGAEGYTF.